This note documents a single T cell receptor beta chain sequence. Its antigen is not known. Germline CDR1 MNHEY, CDR2 SMNVEV (reference sequence). With 5 bases removed from V and 2 bases from J, the gap between germline ends came to 16 bases. CDR3 length: 16 amino acids. These data are taken from a study of post-analysis software for immune sequencing data. Across the whole study: As for disease course, relapsing-remitting, secondary progressive and progressive-relapsing multiple sclerosis were all included. Study-level results: Included in a set of several TRBV segments more frequent in patients than controls were TRBV5-6, TRBV5-1 and TRBV20-1. People with multiple sclerosis had a significantly lower normalized Chao1 diversity than controls did. Clustering by F measure revealed strong co-clustering among samples prepared together in one batch.

Unique molecular identifiers were carried by the TCR beta cDNA libraries. cDNA molecules numbering roughly 0.5 million came from approximately 1 to 10 million T cells. MiXCR, applied by TCRdb to the PCR reads, yields one record per CDR3 protein. The data contain 650,000 to 850,000 distinct CDR3 sequences, approximately 44% of them singletons. The chain combines TRBV27 with TRBJ1-5; D gene ambiguous. The sequence derives from a girl between 5 and 17 years old with multiple sclerosis. The sample was blood. As DNA, the CDR3 is TGTGCCAGCAGTACCGGGAAGCCTCACGGCAATCAGCCCCAGCATTTT. It yields the protein CASSTGKPHGNQPQHF.